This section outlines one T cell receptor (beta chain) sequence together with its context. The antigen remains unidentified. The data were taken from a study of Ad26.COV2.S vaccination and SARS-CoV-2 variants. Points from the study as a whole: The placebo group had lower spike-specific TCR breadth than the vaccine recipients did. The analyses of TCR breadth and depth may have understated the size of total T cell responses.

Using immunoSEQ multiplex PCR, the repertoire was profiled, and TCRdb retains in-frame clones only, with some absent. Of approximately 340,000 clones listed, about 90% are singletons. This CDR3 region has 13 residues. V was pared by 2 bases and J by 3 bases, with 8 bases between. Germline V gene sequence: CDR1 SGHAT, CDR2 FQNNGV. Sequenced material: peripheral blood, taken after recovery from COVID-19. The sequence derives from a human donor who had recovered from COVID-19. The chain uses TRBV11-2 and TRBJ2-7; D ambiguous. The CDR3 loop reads CASSLQDDYEQYF. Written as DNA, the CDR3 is TGTGCCAGCAGCTTACAGGATGACTACGAGCAGTACTTC.